These T cell receptor beta chains were read from a single sample in a study of cytomegalovirus exposure and HLA in healthy donors. Method: immunoSEQ multiplex PCR; TCRdb's copy keeps in-frame clones and lacks some. The table includes 250,000 to 300,000 clones, about 90% detected once. Sequencing was done on a sample of PBMCs. These receptor sequences come from a woman between 18 and 29 years old in good health and CMV-seronegative. The CDR3 runs from the conserved cysteine through the conserved F or W. D genes are given only for firm matches. The size entry is marked missing in some rows and otherwise reads once, few, many or a size class.

-	TRBV5-1	TRBJ1-1	-	TGCGCCAGCAGCTTTACGGGACTAAGGAACACTGAAGCTTTCTTT	CASSFTGLRNTEAFF
-	TRBV28	TRBJ2-1	TRBD1	TGTGCCAGCAAAGACAGGGATGGTGAGCAGTTCTTC	CASKDRDGEQFF
-	TRBV18	TRBJ2-5	-	TGTGCCAGCTCACCACTCCAGGGGATCGCAGAGACCCAGTACTTC	CASSPLQGIAETQYF
-	TRBV27	TRBJ1-5	TRBD1	TGTGCCAGCAGCTGGACAGGGGATGATCAGCCCCAGCATTTT	CASSWTGDDQPQHF
-	TRBV7-6	TRBJ2-6	TRBD1	TGTGCCAGCAGGGGGGACAGCTACTTTTATCCTGGGGCCAACGTCCTGACTTTC	CASRGDSYFYPGANVLTF
-	TRBV6-6	TRBJ1-5	-	TGTGCCAGCAGTTACTCCGGGGGATGGAATCAGCCCCAGCATTTT	CASSYSGGWNQPQHF
-	TRBV7-9	TRBJ1-2	-	TGTGCCAGCAGCCGTGACAGCGGGGACGGCTACACCTTC	CASSRDSGDGYTF
-	TRBV10-3	TRBJ2-1	TRBD1	TGTGCCATCAGTGCTCCGGGACAGGGATGGAATGAGCAGTTCTTC	CAISAPGQGWNEQFF
few	TRBV6-5	TRBJ1-5	TRBD1	TGTGCCAGCAGTTACGCCGGACAGGGAAATCAGCCCCAGCATTTT	CASSYAGQGNQPQHF
once	TRBV28	TRBJ1-1	-	TGTGCCAGCAGTGAAGGCGGGGACACTGAAGCTTTCTTT	CASSEGGDTEAFF
-	TRBV28	TRBJ1-3	TRBD1	TGTGCCAGCCGGGACAGTAGGTTTTCTGGAAACACCATATATTTT	CASRDSRFSGNTIYF
-	TRBV6-5	TRBJ2-1	-	TGTGCCAGCAGTTATGTTGGGGGGAGCTCCTACAATGAGCAGTTCTTC	CASSYVGGSSYNEQFF
-	TRBV20-1	TRBJ2-1	-	TGCAGTGCTCATTTTAATGAGCAGTTCTTC	CSAHFNEQFF
-	TRBV30	TRBJ2-7	TRBD1	TGTGCCTGGAGTGTAACAGGGGTCAACGAGCAGTACTTC	CAWSVTGVNEQYF
-	TRBV19	TRBJ2-3	-	TGTGCCACCAAAAACAGGGATGGGCAGTATTTT	CATKNRDGQYF
-	TRBV4-3	TRBJ1-4	-	TGCGCCAGCAGCCGATGGCAGGGAGGTTACAGTGAAAAACTGTTTTTT	CASSRWQGGYSEKLFF
once	TRBV10-3	TRBJ2-2	-	TGTGCCATCAGGGCCAGGACCGGGGAGCTGTTTTTT	CAIRARTGELFF
-	TRBV28	TRBJ2-7	TRBD1	TGTGCCAGCAGTTTAGGTCAGGGGGTACCTCCCTACGAGCAGTACTTC	CASSLGQGVPPYEQYF
few	TRBV6-6	TRBJ1-6	-	TGTGCCAGCAGTTACATCAGGACAGATTCACCCCTCCACTTT	CASSYIRTDSPLHF
-	TRBV5-1	TRBJ2-5	TRBD1	TGCGCCAGCAGCCGGGACAGGGGTAGGGAGACCCAGTACTTC	CASSRDRGRETQYF
-	TRBV5-4	TRBJ2-2	TRBD1	TGTGCCAGCAGCCCCGCAACAGGGGGCCAGAGCGGGGAGCTGTTTTTT	CASSPATGGQSGELFF
-	TRBV28	TRBJ2-7	TRBD2	TGTGCCAGCAGTTTTAGCGGGGGACTCTACGAGCAGTACTTC	CASSFSGGLYEQYF
-	TRBV10-3	TRBJ1-5	TRBD1	TGTGCCATCAGTGAAAGGGACAGTAGCAATCAGCCCCAGCATTTT	CAISERDSSNQPQHF
-	TRBV12-5	TRBJ1-2	-	TGTGCTAGTGGTTTCTTCGGGGGAAGTGATGGCTACACCTTC	CASGFFGGSDGYTF
-	TRBV6-6	TRBJ1-5	-	TGTGCCAGCAGTTACTCGCAGGGGACCCAGCCCCAGCATTTT	CASSYSQGTQPQHF
-	TRBV28	TRBJ2-1	-	TGTGCCAGCAGTCGCCCTTCTAGGCCTCGCTACAATGAGCAGTTCTTC	CASSRPSRPRYNEQFF
-	TRBV13	TRBJ2-3	TRBD2	TGTGCCAGCAGCCCAAATCTAGCGGGGGGGCCCGGTACGCAGTATTTT	CASSPNLAGGPGTQYF
few	TRBV6-5	TRBJ1-1	-	TGTGCCAGCAGTTACTCCACAGGAGACACTGAAGCTTTCTTT	CASSYSTGDTEAFF
-	TRBV27	TRBJ2-5	-	TGTGCCAGCAGTTACTCCGGGGTAAGGGAGGAGACCCAGTACTTC	CASSYSGVREETQYF
once	TRBV23-1	TRBJ2-5	TRBD1	TGCGCCAGCAGTCGAGCACGACAGGGCCAAGAGACCCAGTACTTC	CASSRARQGQETQYF
few	TRBV18	TRBJ1-2	TRBD1	TGTGCCAGCTCACCACCCCAGGGGGGTGGCTACACCTTC	CASSPPQGGGYTF
-	TRBV4-3	TRBJ1-4	-	TGCGCCAGCAGCCAAGATTTCGGGATCGCAACTAATGAAAAACTGTTTTTT	CASSQDFGIATNEKLFF
-	TRBV4-1	TRBJ1-1	TRBD1	TGCGCCAGCAGCCACCCGGGACAGGGGGTCACTGAAGCTTTCTTT	CASSHPGQGVTEAFF
few	TRBV4-3	TRBJ1-5	-	TGCGCCAGCAGCCAAGATGAGGATCAGCCCCAGCATTTT	CASSQDEDQPQHF
-	TRBV2	TRBJ2-1	TRBD1	TGTGCCAGCAGTCCTAGGGACAGTAACAATGAGCAGTTCTTC	CASSPRDSNNEQFF
-	TRBV18	TRBJ2-3	TRBD1	TGTGCCAGCTCACCATCCCGGACAGGATCTAGCACAGATACGCAGTATTTT	CASSPSRTGSSTDTQYF
-	TRBV30	TRBJ1-4	-	TGTGCCTGGAGTGCCGGGCAGGGAACTAATGAAAAACTGTTTTTT	CAWSAGQGTNEKLFF
-	TRBV27	TRBJ2-1	-	TGTGCCAGCAGTTTATCACCTAGCGTAAACAATGAGCAGTTCTTC	CASSLSPSVNNEQFF
-	TRBV4-3	TRBJ2-1	TRBD1	TGCGCCAGCAGCCAAGATGGGACAGGGCGATACAATGAGCAGTTCTTC	CASSQDGTGRYNEQFF
-	TRBV4-3	TRBJ1-3	TRBD1	TGCGCCAGCAGCCAAGGGACAGGGTCTGGAAACACCATATATTTT	CASSQGTGSGNTIYF
-	TRBV5-1	TRBJ2-5	-	TGCGCCAGCAGCACCGCCCCGGGATCCCAAGAGACCCAGTACTTC	CASSTAPGSQETQYF
-	TRBV5-1	TRBJ1-1	TRBD1	TGCGCCAGCAGCCCCCCGGGACAGACGGAAGCTTTCTTT	CASSPPGQTEAFF
-	TRBV13	TRBJ2-1	-	TGTGCCAGCAGCTTAAAATCTAATGAGCAGTTCTTC	CASSLKSNEQFF
-	TRBV28	TRBJ1-4	TRBD1	TGTGCCAGCAGTTCCCTCGCACAGGGGGAAAAACTGTTTTTT	CASSSLAQGEKLFF
-	TRBV5-6	TRBJ1-5	-	TGTGCCAGCAGCTTAGGTCTGGGGGGGGACAATCAGCCCCAGCATTTT	CASSLGLGGDNQPQHF
-	TRBV28	TRBJ1-5	-	TGTGCCAGCAGTTTACGATCGGCCCAGCATTTT	CASSLRSAQHF
-	TRBV5-4	TRBJ2-1	TRBD1	TGTGCCAGCAGCTTGGTTCCGGACAGGGGGGTCTATGAGCAGTTCTTC	CASSLVPDRGVYEQFF